A selection of T cell receptor beta chains follows, all from one sample in a study of radiotherapy plus CTLA-4 blockade in lung cancer. Only in-frame clones appear in the TCRdb table, and some are missing; sequencing was by immunoSEQ multiplex PCR. Of 60,000 or so clones detected, around 80% appear once; the ten largest clones hold 3.5% to 4%. This sample comprised peripheral blood, obtained from a patient treated with radiotherapy plus ipilimumab. These receptors were obtained from a human donor with non-small cell lung cancer who had a partial response to radiotherapy plus ipilimumab. Both conserved end residues are part of each CDR3. Each record gives: J gene, V gene, clone size, D gene, CDR3 DNA, CDR3 protein. The D gene is left open where the match is weak. Part of the rows lack a size; the others show once, few, many or a class for expanded clones.

J gene: TRBJ2-7
V gene: TRBV9
clone size: .
D gene: TRBD1
CDR3 DNA: TGTGCCAGCAGCCACCCCCGGACAGGGGGCCACTACGAGCAGTACTTC
CDR3 protein: CASSHPRTGGHYEQYF

J gene: TRBJ1-5
V gene: TRBV6-1
clone size: .
D gene: .
CDR3 DNA: TGTGCCAGCAGGTATACAGGGAGCAATCAGCCCCAGCATTTT
CDR3 protein: CASRYTGSNQPQHF

J gene: TRBJ2-7
V gene: TRBV5-6
clone size: few
D gene: .
CDR3 DNA: TGTGCCAGCAGCTTGGTGACAGCAGACTACGAGCAGTACTTC
CDR3 protein: CASSLVTADYEQYF

J gene: TRBJ1-5
V gene: TRBV7-9
clone size: .
D gene: TRBD1
CDR3 DNA: TGTGCCAGCAGCTCGCGACAGGGGGCCGATCAGCCCCAGCATTTT
CDR3 protein: CASSSRQGADQPQHF

J gene: TRBJ2-7
V gene: TRBV6-5
clone size: .
D gene: TRBD2
CDR3 DNA: TGTGCCAGCAGCCCCCAAGGGGAGGGCGAGCAGTACTTC
CDR3 protein: CASSPQGEGEQYF

J gene: TRBJ1-1
V gene: TRBV5-4
clone size: .
D gene: TRBD1
CDR3 DNA: TGTGCCAGCAGCTCACCCAGGGGGTTAGGCACTGAAGCTTTCTTT
CDR3 protein: CASSSPRGLGTEAFF

J gene: TRBJ1-5
V gene: TRBV7-8
clone size: few
D gene: .
CDR3 DNA: TGTGCCAGCAGCTTCGAGGGGGTAAGAAATCAGCCCCAGCATTTT
CDR3 protein: CASSFEGVRNQPQHF

J gene: TRBJ2-1
V gene: TRBV18
clone size: .
D gene: TRBD2
CDR3 DNA: TGTGCCAGCTCACGCCTGCTCACTAGCGGGGGGTACAATGAGCAGTTCTTC
CDR3 protein: CASSRLLTSGGYNEQFF

J gene: TRBJ2-1
V gene: TRBV11-2
clone size: .
D gene: TRBD1
CDR3 DNA: TGTGCCAGCAGCTTAAGACAGGGACGGGCTAATGAGCAGTTCTTC
CDR3 protein: CASSLRQGRANEQFF

J gene: TRBJ2-3
V gene: TRBV5-4
clone size: .
D gene: TRBD1
CDR3 DNA: TGTGCCAGCAGCTCCGGACAGGAAGGAGATACGCAGTATTTT
CDR3 protein: CASSSGQEGDTQYF

J gene: TRBJ1-5
V gene: TRBV21-1
clone size: .
D gene: .
CDR3 DNA: TGTGCCAGCAGCACCCGACTAAATGTTGGTCAGCCCCAGCATTTT
CDR3 protein: CASSTRLNVGQPQHF

J gene: TRBJ2-1
V gene: TRBV6-5
clone size: .
D gene: TRBD2
CDR3 DNA: TGTGCCAGCAGTGGGACTAGCGGGGGGGCGGATGAGCAGTTCTTC
CDR3 protein: CASSGTSGGADEQFF

J gene: TRBJ2-7
V gene: TRBV6-5
clone size: .
D gene: .
CDR3 DNA: TGTGCCAGCAGCCAGACAGGACGCGAGCAGTACTTC
CDR3 protein: CASSQTGREQYF

J gene: TRBJ1-2
V gene: TRBV9
clone size: medium-sized
D gene: .
CDR3 DNA: TGTGCCAGCAGCGTAGGTCCCCGAGCCTATGGCTACACCTTC
CDR3 protein: CASSVGPRAYGYTF

J gene: TRBJ1-2
V gene: TRBV11-2
clone size: .
D gene: .
CDR3 DNA: TGTGCCAGCCTGGCGTTAGGGGCGCCCGCTGGCTACACCTTC
CDR3 protein: CASLALGAPAGYTF

J gene: TRBJ2-7
V gene: TRBV19
clone size: .
D gene: TRBD1
CDR3 DNA: TGTGCCAGTAGTAAATCAAACAGGGGGATCACCGAGCAGTACTTC
CDR3 protein: CASSKSNRGITEQYF

J gene: TRBJ2-2
V gene: TRBV5-1
clone size: .
D gene: TRBD1
CDR3 DNA: TGCGCCAGCGGTTTGTCGGACAGGATTACCGGGGAGCTGTTTTTT
CDR3 protein: CASGLSDRITGELFF

J gene: TRBJ2-5
V gene: TRBV4-2
clone size: .
D gene: .
CDR3 DNA: TGTGCCGGCAGCCAAGAACCTGCAGGTAACCCAGAGACCCAGTACTTC
CDR3 protein: CAGSQEPAGNPETQYF

J gene: TRBJ2-5
V gene: TRBV6-1
clone size: .
D gene: .
CDR3 DNA: TGTGCCAGCACTGTCGGCCAAGAGACCCAGTACTTC
CDR3 protein: CASTVGQETQYF

J gene: TRBJ2-1
V gene: TRBV7-9
clone size: medium-sized
D gene: TRBD1
CDR3 DNA: TGTGCCAGCAGCGGACGGGGGACAGGCGGGTACAATGAGCAGTTCTTC
CDR3 protein: CASSGRGTGGYNEQFF

J gene: TRBJ2-7
V gene: TRBV10-2
clone size: once
D gene: TRBD2
CDR3 DNA: TGCGCCACCTTAGCGGGGGGGCCGTCCTACGAGCAGTACTTC
CDR3 protein: CATLAGGPSYEQYF

J gene: TRBJ2-2
V gene: TRBV5-4
clone size: .
D gene: TRBD1
CDR3 DNA: TGTGCCAGCAGCTCCCGGGACAGAGCCACCGGGGAGCTGTTTTTT
CDR3 protein: CASSSRDRATGELFF